The 4 T cell receptor beta chains given below trace back to one sample, sequenced in a study of PD-L1 blockade in urothelial cancer (TCRdb year 2017). The library came from the immunoSEQ multiplex PCR assay. This immuneACCESS table, as held by TCRdb, lists in-frame sequences with V and J called but not all clones. Of the missing ones, under half trace to an unresolved V gene in checked studies; the others have no known cause. This sample lists over 40,000 clones; approximately 82% were detected once. The ten biggest clones cover 3% to 3.5% of the sample. The specimen was PBMCs, collected around atezolizumab (anti-PD-L1) treatment. The origin of the receptors is a man between 65 and 85 years old with urothelial cancer.

V and J are TRBV4-3 and TRBJ1-6; 7 positions match TRBD1. Germline loops: CDR1 LGHNA, CDR2 YSLEER. V lost 0 bases to trimming and J lost 7 bases; unmatched junction nucleotides: 6. The CDR3 covers 16 residues. The CDR3 is CASSQDEGGANSPLHF. The DNA of the CDR3 is TGCGCCAGCAGCCAAGATGAAGGGGGCGCGAATTCACCCCTCCACTTT.

This sequence joins TRBV13 and TRBJ2-3; TRBD2 might be the D (6 bases). The CDR3 has 13 residues. Germline V gene data show CDR1 as PRHDT and CDR2 as FYEKMQ (reference sequence). Between the trimmed V and J ends, which lost 10 bases and 4 bases, there was a span of 15 bases. CDR3 amino acids: CANRISGSDTQYF. For the CDR3, the DNA is TGTGCCAACCGGATTAGCGGCTCAGATACGCAGTATTTT.

The table lists this clone with a few counts. This rearrangement joins TRBV4-1 to TRBJ1-2; 10 bases align to TRBD1. V lost 3 bases to trimming and J lost 8 bases; unmatched junction nucleotides: 3. This CDR3 spans 13 amino acids. Germline loops: CDR1 MGHRA, CDR2 YSYEKL. Written as DNA, the CDR3 is TGCGCCAGCAGCCAGTGGGACAGGGGAGGCTACACCTTC. Translating it yields CASSQWDRGGYTF.

This clone turned up a few times. The chain joins TRBV18 to TRBJ1-3, with D perhaps TRBD1 (6 bases). The germline V gene has CDR1 KGHSH and CDR2 LQKENI. This CDR3 is 16 amino acids long. Trimming stripped 7 bases from V and 1 base from J, with 17 bases between. CDR3 DNA sequence: TGTGCCAGCTTATCCGGGACACCACAGTCTGGAAACACCATATATTTT. It specifies CASLSGTPQSGNTIYF.